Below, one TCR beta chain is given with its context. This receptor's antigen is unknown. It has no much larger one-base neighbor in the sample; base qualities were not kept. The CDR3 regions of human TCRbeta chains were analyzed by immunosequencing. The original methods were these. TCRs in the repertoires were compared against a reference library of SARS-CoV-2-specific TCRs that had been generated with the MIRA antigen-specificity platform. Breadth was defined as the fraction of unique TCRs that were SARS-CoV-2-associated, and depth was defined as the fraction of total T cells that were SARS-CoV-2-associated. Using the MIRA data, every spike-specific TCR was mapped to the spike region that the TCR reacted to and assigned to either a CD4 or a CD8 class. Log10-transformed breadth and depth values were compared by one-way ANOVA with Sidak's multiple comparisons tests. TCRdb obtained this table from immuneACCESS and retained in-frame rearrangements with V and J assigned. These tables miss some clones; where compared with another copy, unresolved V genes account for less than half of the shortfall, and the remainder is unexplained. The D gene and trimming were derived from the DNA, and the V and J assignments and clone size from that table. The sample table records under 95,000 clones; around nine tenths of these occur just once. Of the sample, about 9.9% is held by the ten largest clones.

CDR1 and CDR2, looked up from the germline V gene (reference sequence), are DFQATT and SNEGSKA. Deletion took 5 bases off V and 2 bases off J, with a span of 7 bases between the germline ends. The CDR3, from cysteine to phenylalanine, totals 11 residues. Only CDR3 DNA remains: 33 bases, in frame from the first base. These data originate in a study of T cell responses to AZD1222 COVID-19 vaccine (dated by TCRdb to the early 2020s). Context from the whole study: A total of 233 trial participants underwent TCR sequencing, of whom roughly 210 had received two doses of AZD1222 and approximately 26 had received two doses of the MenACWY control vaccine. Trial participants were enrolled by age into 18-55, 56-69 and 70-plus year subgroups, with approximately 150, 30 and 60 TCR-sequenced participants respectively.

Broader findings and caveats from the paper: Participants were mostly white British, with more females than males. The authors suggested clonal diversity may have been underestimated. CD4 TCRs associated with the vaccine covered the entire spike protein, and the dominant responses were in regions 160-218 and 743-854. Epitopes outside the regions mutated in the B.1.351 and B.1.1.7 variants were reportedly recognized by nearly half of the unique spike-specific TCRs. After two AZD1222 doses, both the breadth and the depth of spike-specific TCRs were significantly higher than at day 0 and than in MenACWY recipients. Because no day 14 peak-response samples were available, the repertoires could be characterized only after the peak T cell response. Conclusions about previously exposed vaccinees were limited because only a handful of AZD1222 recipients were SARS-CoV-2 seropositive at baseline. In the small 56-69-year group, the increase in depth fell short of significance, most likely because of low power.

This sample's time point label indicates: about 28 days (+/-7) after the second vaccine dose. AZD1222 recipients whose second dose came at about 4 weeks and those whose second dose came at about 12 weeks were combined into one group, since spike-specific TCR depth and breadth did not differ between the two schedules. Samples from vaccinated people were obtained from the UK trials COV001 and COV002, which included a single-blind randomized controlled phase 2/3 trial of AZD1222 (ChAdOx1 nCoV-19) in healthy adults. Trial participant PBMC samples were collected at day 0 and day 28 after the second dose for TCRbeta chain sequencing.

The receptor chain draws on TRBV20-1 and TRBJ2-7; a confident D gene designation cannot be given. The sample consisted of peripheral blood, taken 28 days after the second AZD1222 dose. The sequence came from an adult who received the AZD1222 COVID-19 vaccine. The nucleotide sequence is TGCAGTGCTCTTATCACCTACGAGCAGTACTTC. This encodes CSALITYEQYF.